The T cell receptor (beta chain) under discussion was sequenced for a study of PD-1 blockade in classical Hodgkin lymphoma. Note on this clone: Its antigen remains unknown.

Indicated time point: cycle 4 day 1 (C4D1), after more than 5 weeks of nivolumab. Relapses following autologous stem cell transplantation were seen in all patients, with brentuximab vedotin exposure varying. Notes on the study in general: Possibly reflecting disease activity or prior therapy, repertoire differences have causes that remain undefined. With CD4+ cells, TCR diversity rose significantly by C4D1, but not with CD8+ cells. For complete responders, baseline diversity was comparable to that of newly diagnosed patients. Individuals initiating nivolumab under 1 year after ASCT were excluded.

TCRdb's copy holds only in-frame clones and misses some; the assay was immunoSEQ multiplex PCR. The sample holds tens of thousands of clones, around 78% seen once. This CDR3 is 10 amino acids long. Sequenced here: peripheral blood mononuclear cells (PBMCs), sampled before the fourth cycle of nivolumab. The source is a human donor with classical Hodgkin lymphoma. This rearrangement joins TRBV21-1 to TRBJ1-2; the table's D gene call, TRBD1, was not cross checked with the DNA. TRBV21-1 is flagged as a pseudogene. Here the CDR3 DNA reads TGTGCCAGGACAGCCTATGGCTACACCTTC. Its translation: CARTAYGYTF.